The entry below describes one T cell receptor (beta chain). Its antigen is undetermined. Individual cDNA molecules were tagged with unique molecular identifiers, the study reported. TCRdb processed the 5' RACE reads anew with MiXCR; each CDR3 protein has one entry. The sample records about 55,000 distinct CDR3 sequences, about 7.1% being singletons. These data come from a study of early T cells in non-severe SARS-CoV-2 infection. Looking at the study overall: Sequencing input comprised bulk RNA from unsorted whole blood; chain pairing was not available. Study-level points and caveats: The matching step, a VDJdb search, favored anti-spike CD8 responses and missed private and CD4 specificities.

Sequenced here: whole blood, sampled at baseline. This receptor was identified in an adult who was a healthcare worker with PCR-confirmed SARS-CoV-2 infection or an uninfected control (not recorded which).

The CDR3 reads CASSEVLAGGEQYF. DNA for the CDR3: TGTGCCAGCAGTGAAGTACTAGCGGGGGGTGAGCAGTATTTT. The chain has TRBV2 and TRBJ2-3; 12 nucleotides match TRBD2. This CDR3 has 14 residues. The germline V gene has CDR1 SNHLY and CDR2 FYNNEI. Losses at the gene ends were 1 base for V and 11 bases for J; bases not matched to a gene: 4. The whole variable domain, remainder taken from reference TRBV2 and TRBJ2-3, is EPEVTQTPSHQVTQMGQEVILRCVPISNHLYFYWYRQILGQKVEFLVSFYNNEISEKSEIFDDQFSVERPDGSNFTLKIRSTKLEDSAMYFCASSEVLAGGEQYFGPGTRLTVL.